This TCR beta chain was identified in a study of T cells in Graves' hyperthyroidism and ophthalmopathy. Study as a whole: Peripheral blood was acquired at first diagnosis, ahead of any therapy whatsoever.

From RNA transcripts, TCR beta CDR3 regions were amplified. Primed by the HTBI set, a first-round RT-PCR was run on the TCR CDR3. TCRdb re-called the multiplex PCR reads with MiXCR, one entry per CDR3 protein. The sample contains approximately 560,000 distinct CDR3 sequences, 15% to 17% of which appear only once. At least ten counts were recorded for this clonotype. Graves' hyperthyroidism was deemed stable absent ophthalmopathy progression within 18 months. The germline V gene encodes CDR1 SGHTA and CDR2 FQGTGA. J was trimmed by 7 bases and V by 0 bases; bases with no gene match: 13. CDR3 length equals 18 residues.

This chain uses TRBV7-3 with TRBJ2-1; 9 nucleotides match TRBD2. Sequencing was performed on blood. This receptor was identified in a young woman with Graves' hyperthyroidism. The CDR3 protein is CASSLTLGREGLGNEQFF. Written as DNA, the CDR3 is TGTGCCAGCAGCTTAACGTTAGGGCGGGAGGGCCTGGGAAATGAGCAGTTCTTC.